This T cell receptor beta chain was profiled in a study of cytomegalovirus exposure and HLA in healthy donors. 60 Vbeta and 13 Jbeta primers were used in PCR. Here immunoSEQ multiplex PCR was the method, and the copy in TCRdb shows in-frame clones only, minus some. This sample carries 35,000 to 55,000 clones, over 55% of them seen once, and the ten largest clones take roughly 9.4%. This CDR3 is built from 17 residues. Germline V gene sequence: CDR1 SNHLY, CDR2 FYNNEI. Unmatched junction bases numbered 7, after V lost 10 bases and J lost 1 base. The donors, nominally healthy at sampling, likely had unrecorded immune exposures.

The rearrangement joins TRBV2 to TRBJ2-2; TRBD2 matches 15 bases. What was sequenced was PBMCs. The clonotype originates from a human donor in good health. For the CDR3, the DNA is TGTGCCATCTCCGGGACTAGCGGGGGGTGGAACACCGGGGAGCTGTTTTTT. Encoded protein: CAISGTSGGWNTGELFF.